Each of the 5 T cell receptor beta chains below was sequenced from the same sample in a study of Graves' ophthalmopathy and Graves' hyperthyroidism. RNA transcripts provided the template for amplifying TCR beta CDR3 regions. A first-round RT-PCR used HTBI primers, followed by a second-round multiplex PCR. TCRdb reanalysed the multiplex PCR reads using MiXCR and keeps one entry per CDR3 protein. Among 45,000 to 60,000 distinct CDR3 sequences listed, under 55% were seen once. Sample: peripheral blood. The receptor set was obtained from an adult woman with Graves' ophthalmopathy.

The rearrangement links TRBV18 to TRBJ2-7, with D maybe TRBD1 (6 bases). V was cut by 5 bases and J by 5 bases, with 13 bases left in between. This CDR3 has 13 residues. Germline V lookup: CDR1 KGHSH, CDR2 LQKENI. CDR3 nucleotide sequence: TGTGCCAGCTCATTAAAACAGGGAAACGAGCAGTACTTC. Its protein product is CASSLKQGNEQYF.

This clonotype occurred many times. This chain connects TRBV30 to TRBJ1-1; TRBD1 agrees at 7 bases. V dropped 3 bases and J dropped 3; count of bases not matched to a gene: 7. CDR3 length equals 14 residues. CDR1 is GTSNPN and CDR2 is SVGIG in the germline V gene (reference sequence). CDR3 DNA: TGTGCCTGGAGCAAGACAGGGAGGGACACTGAAGCTTTCTTT. It encodes CAWSKTGRDTEAFF.

By proportion, this clonotype is medium-sized (0.01 to 0.1%). DNA of the CDR3: TGTGCCAGTAGTATGGGGATCGTGGGGGAGACCCAGTACTTC. It encodes CASSMGIVGETQYF. This chain connects TRBV19 to TRBJ2-5, with D uncertain. The CDR3 totals 14 residues. Trimming cost V 3 bases and J 5 bases, with 13 bases left between them. In germline, CDR1 is LNHDA, CDR2 SQIVND (reference sequence).

This clonotype has a count of ten or more. The chain recombines TRBV12-3 or TRBV12-4 with TRBJ1-4, with D unclear. Trimming removed 3 bases from V and 4 bases from J, with 9 bases in between. The CDR3 is 14 residues long. The CDR3 protein is CASSFGRFNEKLFF. The DNA for the CDR3 is TGTGCCAGCAGTTTCGGGCGCTTTAATGAAAAACTGTTTTTT.

This clonotype has at least ten counts. The chain links TRBV27 to TRBJ2-7; D may correspond to TRBD1 or TRBD2 (6 bases each). The length of the CDR3 is 12 residues. In germline, CDR1 is MNHEY, CDR2 SMNVEV (reference sequence). Trimming removed 8 bases at V and 7 bases at J, with 15 bases between. The CDR3 region has the DNA TGTGCCAGCCGCAGGGGAGGAGGGGAGCAGTACTTC. This sequence encodes CASRRGGGEQYF.